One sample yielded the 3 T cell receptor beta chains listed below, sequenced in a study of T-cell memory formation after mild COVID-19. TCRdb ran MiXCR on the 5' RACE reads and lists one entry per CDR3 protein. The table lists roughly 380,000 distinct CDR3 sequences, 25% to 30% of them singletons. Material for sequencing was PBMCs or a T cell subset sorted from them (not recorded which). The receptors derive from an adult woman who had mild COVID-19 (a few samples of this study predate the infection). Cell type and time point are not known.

Here the CDR3 reads CASSLAASNYNEQFF. CDR3 sequence (DNA): TGCGCCAGCAGCTTGGCTGCGAGCAACTACAATGAGCAGTTCTTC. The chain is built from TRBV5-1 and TRBJ2-1; D is undetermined. The CDR3 totals 15 residues. V was trimmed by 0 bases and J by 3 bases, leaving 10 bases between them. In germline, CDR1 is SGHRS, CDR2 YFSETQ.

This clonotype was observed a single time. The CDR3 coding sequence is TGTGCCAGCAGTTACCTGTTAGACAGGGTCAGCACTGAAGCTTTCTTT. This encodes CASSYLLDRVSTEAFF. This chain connects TRBV6-5 to TRBJ1-1, with 7 bases that match TRBD1. The CDR3 runs to 16 residues. With V trimmed by 2 bases and J by 4 bases, 10 bases remained unmatched. The germline V gene encodes CDR1 MNHEY and CDR2 SVGAGI.

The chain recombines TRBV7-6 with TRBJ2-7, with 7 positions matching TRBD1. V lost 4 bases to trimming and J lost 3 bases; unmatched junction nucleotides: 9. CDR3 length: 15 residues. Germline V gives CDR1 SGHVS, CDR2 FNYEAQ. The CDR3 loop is CASSSPQTGLYEQYF. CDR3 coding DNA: TGTGCCAGCAGCTCACCTCAGACAGGGCTCTACGAGCAGTACTTC.